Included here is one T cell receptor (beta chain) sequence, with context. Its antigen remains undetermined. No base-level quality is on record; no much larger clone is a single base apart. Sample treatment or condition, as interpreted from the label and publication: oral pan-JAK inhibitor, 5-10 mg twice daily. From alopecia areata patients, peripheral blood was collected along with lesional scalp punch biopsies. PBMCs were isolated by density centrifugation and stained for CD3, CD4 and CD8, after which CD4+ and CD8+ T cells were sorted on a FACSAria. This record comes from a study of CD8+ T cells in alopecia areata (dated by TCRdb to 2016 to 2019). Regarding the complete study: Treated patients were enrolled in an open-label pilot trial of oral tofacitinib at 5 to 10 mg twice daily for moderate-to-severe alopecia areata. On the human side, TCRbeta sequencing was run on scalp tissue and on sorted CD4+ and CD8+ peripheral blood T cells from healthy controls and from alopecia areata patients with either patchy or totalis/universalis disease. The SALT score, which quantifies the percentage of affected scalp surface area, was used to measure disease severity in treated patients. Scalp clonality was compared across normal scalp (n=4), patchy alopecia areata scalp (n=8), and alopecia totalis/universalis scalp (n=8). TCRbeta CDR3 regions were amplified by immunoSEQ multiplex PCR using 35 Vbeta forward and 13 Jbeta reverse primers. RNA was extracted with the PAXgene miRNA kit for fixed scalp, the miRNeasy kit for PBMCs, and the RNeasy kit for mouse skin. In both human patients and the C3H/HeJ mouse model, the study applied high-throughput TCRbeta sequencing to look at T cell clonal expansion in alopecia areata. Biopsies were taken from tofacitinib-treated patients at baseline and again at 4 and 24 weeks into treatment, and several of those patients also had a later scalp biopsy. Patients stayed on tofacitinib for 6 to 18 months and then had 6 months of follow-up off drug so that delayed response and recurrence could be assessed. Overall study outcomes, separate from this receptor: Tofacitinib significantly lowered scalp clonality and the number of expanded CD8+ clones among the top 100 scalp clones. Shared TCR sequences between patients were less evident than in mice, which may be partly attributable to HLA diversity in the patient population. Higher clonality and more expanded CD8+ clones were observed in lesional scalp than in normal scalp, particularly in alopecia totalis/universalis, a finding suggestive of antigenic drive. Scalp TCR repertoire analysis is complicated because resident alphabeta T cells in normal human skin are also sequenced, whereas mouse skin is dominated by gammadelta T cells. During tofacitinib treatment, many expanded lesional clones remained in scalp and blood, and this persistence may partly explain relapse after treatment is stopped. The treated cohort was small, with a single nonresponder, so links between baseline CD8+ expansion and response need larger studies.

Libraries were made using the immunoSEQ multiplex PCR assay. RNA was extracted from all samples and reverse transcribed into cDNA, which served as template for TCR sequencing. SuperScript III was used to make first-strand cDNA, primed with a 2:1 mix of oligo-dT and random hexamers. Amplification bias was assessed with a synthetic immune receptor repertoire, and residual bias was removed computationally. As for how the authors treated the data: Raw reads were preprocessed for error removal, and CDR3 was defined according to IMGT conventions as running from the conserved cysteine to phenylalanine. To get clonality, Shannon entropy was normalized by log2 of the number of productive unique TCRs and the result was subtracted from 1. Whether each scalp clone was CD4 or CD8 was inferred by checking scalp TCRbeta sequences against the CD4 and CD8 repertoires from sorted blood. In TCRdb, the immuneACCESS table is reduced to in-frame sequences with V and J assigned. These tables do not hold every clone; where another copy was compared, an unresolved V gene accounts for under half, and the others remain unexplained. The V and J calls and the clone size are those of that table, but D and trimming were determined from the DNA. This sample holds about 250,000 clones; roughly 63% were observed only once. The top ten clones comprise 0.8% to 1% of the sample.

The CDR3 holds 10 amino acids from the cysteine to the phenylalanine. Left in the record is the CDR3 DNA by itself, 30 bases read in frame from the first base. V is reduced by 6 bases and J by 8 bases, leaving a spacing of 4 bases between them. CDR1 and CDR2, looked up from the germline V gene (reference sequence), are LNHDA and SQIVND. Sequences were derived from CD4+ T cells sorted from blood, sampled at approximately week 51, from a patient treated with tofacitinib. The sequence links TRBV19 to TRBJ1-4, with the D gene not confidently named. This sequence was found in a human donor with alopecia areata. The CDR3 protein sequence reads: CASRREKLFF. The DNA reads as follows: TGTGCCAGTAGACGGGAAAAACTGTTTTTT. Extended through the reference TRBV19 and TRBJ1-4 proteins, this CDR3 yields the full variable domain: DGGITQSPKYLFRKEGQNVTLSCEQNLNHDAMYWYRQDPGQGLRLIYYSQIVNDFQKGDIAEGYSVSREKKESFPLTVTSAQKNPTAFYLCASRREKLFFGSGTQLSVL.